What follows are 13 T cell receptor beta chains derived from one specimen sequenced in a study of response to subunit inactivated influenza vaccine. TCRdb processed the RT-PCR reads anew with MiXCR; each CDR3 protein has one entry. The repertoire consists of 150,000 to 200,000 distinct CDR3 sequences, with 10% to 15% occurring once and the leading ten covering approximately 30%. These data were likewise used in another study, on T cells expressing NK-cell markers. From that report: UMI-tagged 5'RACE template switching yielded the TCR beta cDNA.

The specimen comprised CD8+ T cells sorted from PBMCs, sampled 12 days after vaccination. The source of these receptors is a man aged 50 to 59 who received an inactivated influenza vaccine.

This clonotype came up many times. The V call is TRBV7-6, the J call TRBJ2-7; TRBD1 or TRBD2 may be the D gene (5 bases each). The CDR3 is 16 residues long. V lost 4 bases and J lost 2, with 18 bases in between. Germline CDR1 SGHVS, CDR2 FNYEAQ. The CDR3 DNA sequence: TGTGCCAGCAGCTCCCGGACCGGGACCCCGACCTACGAGCAGTACTTC. Protein: CASSSRTGTPTYEQYF.

The sample holds a few counts of this clonotype. This rearrangement joins TRBV28 to TRBJ1-1; D unresolved. The CDR3 is made up of 16 amino acids. Deletions cut 5 bases from V and 0 bases from J, with 16 bases between. CDR1 and CDR2 from the germline V gene are MDHEN and SYDVKM. The CDR3, as DNA: TGTGCCAGCAGTCCCCCCGGGGATGGGATGAACACTGAAGCTTTCTTT. Protein product: CASSPPGDGMNTEAFF.

The chain employs TRBV2 and TRBJ2-5; 8 bases map to TRBD1. The junction had 8 bases not matched to a gene; V was cut back by 0 bases and J by 5 bases. Germline V gives CDR1 SNHLY, CDR2 FYNNEI. CDR3 size: 16 residues. CDR3 residues: CASSEALGQDGETQYF. In nucleotides, the CDR3 is TGTGCCAGCAGTGAAGCACTGGGACAGGACGGGGAGACCCAGTACTTC. The full variable domain, rest sourced from reference TRBV2 and TRBJ2-5, is EPEVTQTPSHQVTQMGQEVILRCVPISNHLYFYWYRQILGQKVEFLVSFYNNEISEKSEIFDDQFSVERPDGSNFTLKIRSTKLEDSAMYFCASSEALGQDGETQYFGPGTRLLVL.

The chain recombines TRBV11-2 with TRBJ2-2; 7 bases agree with TRBD1. Germline CDR1 is SGHAT and CDR2 is FQNNGV. V trimming: 1 base; J trimming: 2 bases; junction bases outside the gene matches: 4. The CDR3 totals 16 residues. CDR3 loop: CASSLVQGINTGELFF. As DNA, the CDR3 is TGTGCCAGCAGCTTAGTACAGGGGATTAACACCGGGGAGCTGTTTTTT.

The chain couples TRBV9 to TRBJ2-3, with TRBD1 matching over 9 bases. The CDR3 runs to 14 residues. The germline V gene encodes CDR1 SGDLS and CDR2 YYNGEE. V shed 4 bases and J 3 bases; nucleotides not matched to a gene: 3. DNA for the CDR3: TGTGCCAGCAGCACAGGGGGCTGGACAGATACGCAGTATTTT. Amino acid sequence: CASSTGGWTDTQYF.

This rearrangement joins TRBV28 to TRBJ1-2; no clear D. The germline CDR1 and CDR2 sequences are MDHEN and SYDVKM. CDR3 size: 14 residues. Trimming removed 7 bases at V and 2 bases at J, with 14 bases between. This chain's CDR3 is CASTHLTGNYGYTF. In DNA form, the CDR3 reads TGTGCCAGCACCCATCTCACTGGGAACTATGGCTACACCTTC.

The chain combines TRBV10-2 with TRBJ1-3, with 8 bases matching TRBD1. CDR3 length: 14 amino acids. V was pared by 7 bases and J by 9 bases, with 11 bases of the junction left unmatched. The germline V gene has CDR1 WSHSY and CDR2 SAAADI. The CDR3 sequence is CASTSTGVATTIYF. In nucleotides, the CDR3 is TGCGCCAGCACCTCGACAGGGGTTGCAACCACCATATATTTT.

This clonotype has a count of ten or more. The chain carries TRBV15 and TRBJ2-2, with 7 bases matching TRBD1. V was clipped by 5 bases and J by 4 bases; unmatched bases: 7. Germline V lookup: CDR1 LNHNV, CDR2 YYDKDF (reference sequence). The CDR3 spans 15 residues. DNA of the CDR3: TGTGCCACCAGCCGTCGACAGGGCGGCACCGGGGAGCTGTTTTTT. It yields the protein CATSRRQGGTGELFF.

This chain links TRBV6-2 or TRBV6-3 with TRBJ2-7, with D possibly being TRBD1 or TRBD2 (5 bases each). Trimming stripped 4 bases from V and 2 bases from J, with 15 bases between. There are 15 residues in the CDR3. CDR1 and CDR2 from the germline V gene are MNHEY and SVGEGT. The CDR3 DNA is TGTGCCAGCAGTTCCGATGGGACGGACCCCTACGAGCAGTACTTC. The encoded protein is CASSSDGTDPYEQYF.

This clonotype appeared many times. V gene TRBV28 combines with J gene TRBJ2-2; 13 bases fit TRBD2. From germline, CDR1 is MDHEN and CDR2 SYDVKM. The trim removed 3 bases at V and 0 bases at J, leaving 4 bases unmatched. This CDR3 contains 18 residues. The CDR3 region is CASSFRTSGGSNTGELFF. In DNA, the CDR3 is TGTGCCAGCAGTTTCAGGACTAGCGGGGGTTCGAACACCGGGGAGCTGTTTTTT.

The chain carries TRBV29-1 and TRBJ2-3; 16 bases align to TRBD2. Trimming at V came to 2 bases and at J to 0 bases, leaving 2 bases not matched to a gene. CDR3 size: 17 residues. Germline V CDR1 and CDR2: SQVTM, ANQGSEA. The CDR3 loop is CSVELGLAGGSTDTQYF. The DNA of the CDR3 is TGCAGCGTTGAATTGGGACTAGCGGGAGGGAGCACAGATACGCAGTATTTT.

This clonotype showed up many times. The genes are TRBV15 and TRBJ2-1; D is unresolved. V was clipped by 2 bases and J by 8 bases, with 16 bases between them. CDR3 length equals 15 residues. CDR1 and CDR2 from the germline V gene are LNHNV and YYDKDF (reference sequence). The CDR3 nucleotides are TGTGCCACCAGCAGACAACATAGTAAGTTGTATGAGCAGTTCTTC. Its protein product is CATSRQHSKLYEQFF. The variable domain in full, completed from reference TRBV15 and TRBJ2-1, reads DAMVIQNPRYQVTQFGKPVTLSCSQTLNHNVMYWYQQKSSQAPKLLFHYYDKDFNNEADTPDNFQSRRPNTSFCFLDIRSPGLGDTAMYLCATSRQHSKLYEQFFGPGTRLTVL.

The V gene is TRBV6-2 or TRBV6-3, the J gene TRBJ2-7, with 9 bases that match TRBD2. This CDR3 comprises 19 residues. Per the germline V gene, CDR1 is MNHEY and CDR2 is SVGEGT. V was clipped by 0 bases and J by 3 bases; unmatched bases: 15. As DNA, the CDR3 is TGTGCCAGCAGTTACTCGTGGAGTAGCGGGAGTTACACCCACTACGAGCAGTACTTC. Translation: CASSYSWSSGSYTHYEQYF.